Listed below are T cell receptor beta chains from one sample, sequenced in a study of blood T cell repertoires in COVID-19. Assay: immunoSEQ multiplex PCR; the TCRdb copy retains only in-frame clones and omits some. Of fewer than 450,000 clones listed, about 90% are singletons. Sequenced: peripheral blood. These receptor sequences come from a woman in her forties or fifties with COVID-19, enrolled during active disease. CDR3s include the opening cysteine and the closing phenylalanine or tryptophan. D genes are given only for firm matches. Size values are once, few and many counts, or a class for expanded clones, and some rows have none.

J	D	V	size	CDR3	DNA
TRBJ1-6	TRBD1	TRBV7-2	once	CASSPGGTGGFRNSPLHF	TGTGCCAGCAGCCCAGGGGGGACAGGGGGCTTTCGTAATTCACCCCTCCACTTT
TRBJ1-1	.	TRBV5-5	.	CASGPTTGSTEAFF	TGTGCCAGCGGACCGACCACAGGGAGTACTGAAGCTTTCTTT
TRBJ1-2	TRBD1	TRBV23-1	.	CASSQSNRGQDYGYTF	TGCGCCAGCAGTCAATCGAACAGGGGGCAAGACTATGGCTACACCTTC
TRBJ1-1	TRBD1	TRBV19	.	CASRIGAGGEAFF	TGTGCCAGTAGGATAGGGGCAGGGGGTGAAGCTTTCTTT
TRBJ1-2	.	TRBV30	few	CAWSVTLTLYGYTF	TGTGCCTGGAGTGTGACTCTGACCCTATATGGCTACACCTTC
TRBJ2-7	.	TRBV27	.	CASSSLGSGSYEQYF	TGTGCCAGCAGCAGCTTGGGCAGCGGCTCCTACGAGCAGTACTTC
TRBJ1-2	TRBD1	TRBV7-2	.	CASSFQGATNGYTF	TGTGCCAGCAGCTTCCAGGGGGCCACGAATGGCTACACCTTC
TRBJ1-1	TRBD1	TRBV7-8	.	CASSRRPGGGTEAFF	TGTGCCAGCAGCCGAAGGCCAGGGGGTGGGACTGAAGCTTTCTTT
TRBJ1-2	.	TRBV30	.	CAWSLNYGYTF	TGTGCCTGGAGCCTTAACTATGGCTACACCTTC
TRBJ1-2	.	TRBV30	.	CAWSVLSSYGYTF	TGTGCCTGGAGTGTGTTAAGCTCCTATGGCTACACCTTC
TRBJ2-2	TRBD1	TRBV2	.	CASSGDRHTGELFF	TGTGCCAGCAGCGGGGACAGACACACCGGGGAGCTGTTTTTT
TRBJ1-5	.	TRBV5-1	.	CASSSAGGNQPQHF	TGCGCCAGCAGCTCCGCGGGCGGCAATCAGCCCCAGCATTTT
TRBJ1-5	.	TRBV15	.	CATSGGFFQPQHF	TGTGCCACCAGTGGCGGGTTTTTTCAGCCCCAGCATTTT
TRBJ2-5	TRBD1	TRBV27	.	CASTTGQRAGETQYF	TGTGCCAGCACCACGGGACAGAGAGCCGGGGAGACCCAGTACTTC
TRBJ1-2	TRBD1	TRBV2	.	CASSKDRGGNYGYTF	TGTGCCAGCAGTAAGGACAGGGGAGGGAACTATGGCTACACCTTC
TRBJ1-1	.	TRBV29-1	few	CSVRGTIGNTEAFF	TGCAGCGTTCGGGGGACGATCGGGAACACTGAAGCTTTCTTT
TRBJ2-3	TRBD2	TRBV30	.	CAWSSGLAGVDTQYF	TGTGCCTGGAGTTCGGGACTAGCGGGAGTAGATACGCAGTATTTT
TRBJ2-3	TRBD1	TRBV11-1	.	CASSLGDRGRLDTQYF	TGTGCCAGCAGCTTAGGGGACAGGGGGCGGCTAGATACGCAGTATTTT
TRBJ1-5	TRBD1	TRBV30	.	CAWSPQGMNQPQHF	TGTGCCTGGAGCCCACAGGGGATGAATCAGCCCCAGCATTTT
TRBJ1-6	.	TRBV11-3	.	CASSRVGNSPLHF	TGTGCCAGCAGCCGGGTTGGGAATTCACCCCTCCACTTT
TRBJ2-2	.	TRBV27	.	CASSFATANTGELFF	TGTGCCAGCAGTTTCGCGACTGCGAACACCGGGGAGCTGTTTTTT
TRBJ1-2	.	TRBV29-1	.	CSVVAVPPNYGYTF	TGCAGCGTTGTTGCGGTCCCCCCTAACTATGGCTACACCTTC
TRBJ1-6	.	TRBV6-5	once	CASSRQVFGSPLHF	TGTGCCAGCAGTCGACAGGTTTTTGGGTCACCCCTCCACTTT
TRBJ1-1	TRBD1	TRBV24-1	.	CATGQGAEAFF	TGTGCCACCGGGCAGGGGGCTGAAGCTTTCTTT
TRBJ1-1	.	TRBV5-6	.	CASSLIPRNTEAFF	TGTGCCAGCAGCTTGATTCCGCGGAACACTGAAGCTTTCTTT
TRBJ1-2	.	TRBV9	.	CASSVDVGSSYGYTF	TGTGCCAGCAGCGTAGATGTAGGTTCTAGCTATGGCTACACCTTC